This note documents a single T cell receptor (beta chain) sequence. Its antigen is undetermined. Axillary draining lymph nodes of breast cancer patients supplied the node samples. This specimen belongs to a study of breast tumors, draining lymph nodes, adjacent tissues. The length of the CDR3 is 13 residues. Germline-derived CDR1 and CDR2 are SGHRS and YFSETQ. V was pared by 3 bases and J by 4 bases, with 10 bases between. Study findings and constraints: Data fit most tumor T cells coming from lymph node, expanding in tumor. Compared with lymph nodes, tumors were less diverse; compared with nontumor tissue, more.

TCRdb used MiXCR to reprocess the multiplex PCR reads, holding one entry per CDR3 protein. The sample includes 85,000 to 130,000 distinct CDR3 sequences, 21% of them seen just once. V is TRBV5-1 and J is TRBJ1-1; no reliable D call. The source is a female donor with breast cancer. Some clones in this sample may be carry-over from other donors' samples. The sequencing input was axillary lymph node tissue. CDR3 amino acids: CASSSNSGTEAFF. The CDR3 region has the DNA TGCGCCAGCAGCTCAAACAGCGGCACTGAAGCTTTCTTT. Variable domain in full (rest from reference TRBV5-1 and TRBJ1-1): KAGVTQTPRYLIKTRGQQVTLSCSPISGHRSVSWYQQTPGQGLQFLFEYFSETQRNKGNFPGRFSGRQFSNSRSEMNVSTLELGDSALYLCASSSNSGTEAFFGQGTRLTVV.